This T cell receptor beta chain originates from a study of T cells in Graves' hyperthyroidism and ophthalmopathy. Study-wide results and caveats: Blood also contained most expanded thyroid clonotypes above 0.001.

Amplified TCR beta CDR3 regions derived from RNA transcripts. Carried out on the TCR CDR3, a first-round RT-PCR used the HTBI primer set. TCRdb recomputed calls from the multiplex PCR reads with MiXCR, one row per CDR3 protein. The sample lists roughly 840,000 distinct CDR3 sequences; approximately 40% were seen once. Comments on this clonotype: Antigen specificity is unknown.

V shed 1 base, J shed 7 bases, and the junction held 7 bases outside the gene matches. Germline values: CDR1 SEHNR, CDR2 FQNEAQ (reference sequence). The CDR3 is 15 amino acids. Hyperthyroidism of Graves' type that showed no ophthalmopathy progression within 18 months was stable. The rearrangement uses TRBV7-9 and TRBJ1-1; 9 nucleotides align to TRBD1. Sequenced sample: blood. The sequence was obtained from a man between 18 and 29 years old with Graves' hyperthyroidism. CDR3 bases: TGTGCCAGCAGCTTAGTCGGACAGGGGTCGGGTGAAGCTTTCTTT. This codes for CASSLVGQGSGEAFF.